This is a list of T cell receptor beta chains from one sample in a study of blood T cell repertoires in COVID-19. Sequencing was performed with immunoSEQ multiplex PCR; in TCRdb, only in-frame clones are kept and a portion is missing. Of about 59,000 clones listed, 70% to 90% are singletons. The sequenced sample was peripheral blood. All receptors derive from a man aged 60-69 years with acute or convalescent COVID-19. The CDR3 runs from the conserved cysteine through the conserved F or W. A D gene is named only where the DNA matches it firmly. Rows give clone size only sometimes, using once, few, many, or a class for an expanded clone.

TRBJ1-2,-,-,TRBV29-1,TGCAGCGTTGAAGACGGGGGATGGGGCGGCTACACCTTC,CSVEDGGWGGYTF
TRBJ2-1,-,-,TRBV5-1,TGCGCCAGCAGCTTGGATGCCAGCTCCTACAATGAGCAGTTCTTC,CASSLDASSYNEQFF
TRBJ2-7,-,-,TRBV6-1,TGTGCCAGCAGTGAACCTTTTGAGCAGTACTTC,CASSEPFEQYF
TRBJ1-2,-,-,TRBV19,TGTGCCAGTCGACAGCCCTCGTTGGAGTCGTTGGGCTATGGCTACACCTTC,CASRQPSLESLGYGYTF
TRBJ1-6,-,TRBD1,TRBV5-1,TGCGCCAGCAGCTGGGGACAGGATAATTCACCCCTCCACTTT,CASSWGQDNSPLHF
TRBJ1-5,-,-,TRBV6-6,TGTGCCAGCAGTCGAGAGAGCAATCAGCCCCAGCATTTT,CASSRESNQPQHF
TRBJ2-5,-,-,TRBV5-4,TGTGCCAGCAGCTTGACAGGGAAACAAGAGACCCAGTACTTC,CASSLTGKQETQYF
TRBJ2-7,-,-,TRBV18,TGTGCCAGCTCACAGGCGGAGCTAACGGGGGAGCAGTACTTC,CASSQAELTGEQYF
TRBJ1-1,few,-,TRBV5-6,TGTGCCAGCAGCTTGGGTTGGGGGCGGGACACTGAAGCTTTCTTT,CASSLGWGRDTEAFF
TRBJ1-1,-,-,TRBV5-1,TGCGCCAGCAGCTTGAGTATTCGGGGTGGGGACACTGAAGCTTTCTTT,CASSLSIRGGDTEAFF
TRBJ1-1,-,-,TRBV7-2,TGTGCCAGCAGCCTCGGACATGCGAACACTGAAGCTTTCTTT,CASSLGHANTEAFF
TRBJ1-1,-,TRBD1,TRBV27,TGTGCCAGCAACAGGGGTATCACTGAAGCTTTCTTT,CASNRGITEAFF
TRBJ2-3,-,-,TRBV9,TGTGCCAGCAGCTATCAGGGGGGCTGGGCAGATACGCAGTATTTT,CASSYQGGWADTQYF
TRBJ2-7,-,-,TRBV9,TGTGCCAGCAGCGTAACGCGGGGTGGGGAGCAGTACTTC,CASSVTRGGEQYF
TRBJ1-5,-,-,TRBV5-1,TGCGCCAGCAGCCGGGGAGGTAGCAATCAGCCCCAGCATTTT,CASSRGGSNQPQHF
TRBJ1-1,once,-,TRBV4-1,TGCGCCAGCAGCTTTACCCCCGACACCACCACTGAAGCTTTCTTT,CASSFTPDTTTEAFF
TRBJ1-1,once,-,TRBV5-1,TGCGCCAGCAGCGGCGTTCGTCCAGGGGTTGGCACTGAAGCTTTCTTT,CASSGVRPGVGTEAFF
TRBJ2-5,-,TRBD2,TRBV5-1,TGCGCCAGCAGCCTGGGACTAGCGGGGGGTTTACAAGAGACCCAGTACTTC,CASSLGLAGGLQETQYF
TRBJ1-2,-,TRBD1,TRBV6-5,TGTGCCAGCAGTTACTCGACTCAGGGGGACGAAGGCTACACCTTC,CASSYSTQGDEGYTF
TRBJ2-3,-,TRBD2,TRBV3-1/TRBV3-2,TGTGCCAGCAGCCAACCCCCTAGCGGGGGGCGTGGGGATACGCAGTATTTT,CASSQPPSGGRGDTQYF
TRBJ2-1,many,-,TRBV18,TGTGCCAGCTCACCAGGGGGTTGGCGGGGGCCCCGATACAATGAGCAGTTCTTC,CASSPGGWRGPRYNEQFF
TRBJ2-7,-,-,TRBV7-9,TGTGCCAGCAGCTTAGTTTCCGGGATGAGCTCCTACGAGCAGTACTTC,CASSLVSGMSSYEQYF
TRBJ2-2,-,-,TRBV7-3,TGTGCCAGCAGCCCCAGCGCAGCAGCCGGGGAGCTGTTTTTT,CASSPSAAAGELFF
TRBJ2-2,few,-,TRBV7-9,TGTGCCAGCAGCCTGCGGGCCGGGGAGCTGTTTTTT,CASSLRAGELFF
TRBJ1-4,-,-,TRBV7-8,TGTGCCAGCAGCTTAGCGCACAGGTCGAATGAAAAACTGTTTTTT,CASSLAHRSNEKLFF
TRBJ2-2,-,TRBD2,TRBV7-8,TGTGCCAGCAGCTTAGGACTAGCGGTTATGGGGGAGCTGTTTTTT,CASSLGLAVMGELFF
TRBJ1-4,-,TRBD1,TRBV6-4,TGTGCCAGCAGTCCGGGACAGAGTTCTAATGAAAAACTGTTTTTT,CASSPGQSSNEKLFF
TRBJ2-1,-,TRBD2,TRBV7-2,TGTGCCAGCAGCATGATAGCGGGGGGGCCCTACAATGAGCAGTTCTTC,CASSMIAGGPYNEQFF
TRBJ2-1,-,-,TRBV18,TGTGCCAGCTCACCACCAGACAGTTACAATGAGCAGTTCTTC,CASSPPDSYNEQFF
TRBJ2-7,-,TRBD2,TRBV3-1/TRBV3-2,TGTGCCAGCAGCGGGCGGGGGGCCCACTCCTACGAGCAGTACTTC,CASSGRGAHSYEQYF
TRBJ2-7,-,-,TRBV5-1,TGCGCCAGCAGCGCCTCTCGAGGGTACGAGCAGTACTTC,CASSASRGYEQYF
TRBJ1-5,-,-,TRBV6-6,TGTGCCAGCAGTTCTTTACAGGTCCCGGATCAGCCCCAGCATTTT,CASSSLQVPDQPQHF